The T cell receptor (beta chain) described here comes from a study of blood T cell repertoires in COVID-19. Turning to the study itself: COVID-19 samples collected from the United States, Italy and Spain covered acute and convalescent phases. The cDNA or gDNA used as material had been derived from T cells, B-cell-depleted T cells, or PBMCs.

As originally analysed: Reference gene primer amplification in the assay estimated nucleated cell counts. Produced via immunoSEQ multiplex PCR; TCRdb's table is partial and in-frame only. From that table come the V and J calls and clone size; the DNA was used to work out D and trimming. The data hold some 93,000 clones, with about 80% observed a single time. CDR3 length: 14 residues. Trimming took 5 bases from V and 3 from J, leaving 14 bases between them. The germline V gene encodes CDR1 MRHNA and CDR2 SNTAGT. This sequence was found in a man between 70 and 80 years old with acute or convalescent COVID-19. This chain connects TRBV6-4 to TRBJ2-7; D remains unclear. Material: peripheral blood. CDR3 amino acids: CASSTETGNYEQYF. DNA of the CDR3: TGTGCCAGCAGTACTGAGACGGGTAACTACGAGCAGTACTTC.